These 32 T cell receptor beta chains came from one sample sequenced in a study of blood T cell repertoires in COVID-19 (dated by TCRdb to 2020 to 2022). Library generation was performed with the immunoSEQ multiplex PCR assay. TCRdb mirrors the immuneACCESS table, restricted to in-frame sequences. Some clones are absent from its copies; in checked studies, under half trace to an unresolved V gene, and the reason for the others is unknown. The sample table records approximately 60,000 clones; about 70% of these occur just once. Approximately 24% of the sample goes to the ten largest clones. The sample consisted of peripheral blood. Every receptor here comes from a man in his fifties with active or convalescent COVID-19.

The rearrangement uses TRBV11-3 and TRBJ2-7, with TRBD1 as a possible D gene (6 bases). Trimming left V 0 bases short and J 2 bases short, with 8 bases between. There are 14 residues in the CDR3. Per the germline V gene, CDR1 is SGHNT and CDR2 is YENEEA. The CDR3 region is CASSLEAGAYEQYF. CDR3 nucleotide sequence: TGTGCCAGCAGCTTAGAAGCAGGGGCCTACGAGCAGTACTTC.

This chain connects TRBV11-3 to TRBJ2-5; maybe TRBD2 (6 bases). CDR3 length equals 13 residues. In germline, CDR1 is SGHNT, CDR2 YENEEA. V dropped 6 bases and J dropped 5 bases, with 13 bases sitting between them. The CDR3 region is CASRKTGEETQYF. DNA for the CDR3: TGTGCCAGCAGAAAGACGGGGGAGGAGACCCAGTACTTC.

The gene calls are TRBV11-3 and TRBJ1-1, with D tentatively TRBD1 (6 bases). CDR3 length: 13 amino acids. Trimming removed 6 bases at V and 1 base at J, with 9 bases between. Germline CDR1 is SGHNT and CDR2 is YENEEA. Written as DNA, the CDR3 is TGTGCCAGCAGTGAACAGGGGAACACTGAAGCTTTCTTT. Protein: CASSEQGNTEAFF.

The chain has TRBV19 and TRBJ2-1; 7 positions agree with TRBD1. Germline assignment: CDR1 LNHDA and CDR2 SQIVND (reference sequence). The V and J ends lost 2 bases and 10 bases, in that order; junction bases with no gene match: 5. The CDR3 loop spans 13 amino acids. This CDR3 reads CASSIQGVGEQFF. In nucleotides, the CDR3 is TGTGCCAGTAGTATACAGGGGGTCGGGGAGCAGTTCTTC.

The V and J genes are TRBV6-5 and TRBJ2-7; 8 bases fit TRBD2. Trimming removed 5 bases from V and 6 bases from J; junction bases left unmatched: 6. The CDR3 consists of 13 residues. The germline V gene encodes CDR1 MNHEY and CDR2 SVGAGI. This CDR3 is CASSRTSPSEQYF. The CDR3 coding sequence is TGTGCCAGCAGTCGGACTAGCCCGAGCGAGCAGTACTTC.

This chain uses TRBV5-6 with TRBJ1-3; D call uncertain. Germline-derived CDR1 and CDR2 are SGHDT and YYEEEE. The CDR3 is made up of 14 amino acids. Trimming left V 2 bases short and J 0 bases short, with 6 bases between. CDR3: CASSFTVSGNTIYF. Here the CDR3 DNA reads TGTGCCAGCAGCTTTACAGTCTCTGGAAACACCATATATTTT.

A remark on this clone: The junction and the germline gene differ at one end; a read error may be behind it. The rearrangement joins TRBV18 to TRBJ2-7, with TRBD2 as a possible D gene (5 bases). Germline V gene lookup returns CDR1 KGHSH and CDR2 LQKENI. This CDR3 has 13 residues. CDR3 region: CASSPNEGGTKHF. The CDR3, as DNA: TGTGCCAGCTCGCCAAACGAGGGTGGTACCAAGCACTTC. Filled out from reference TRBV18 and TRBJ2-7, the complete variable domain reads NAGVMQNPRHLVRRRGQEARLRCSPMKGHSHVYWYRQLPEEGLKFMVYLQKENIIDESGMPKERFSAEFPKEGPSILRIQQVVRGDSAAYFCASSPNEGGTKHFGPGTRLTVT.

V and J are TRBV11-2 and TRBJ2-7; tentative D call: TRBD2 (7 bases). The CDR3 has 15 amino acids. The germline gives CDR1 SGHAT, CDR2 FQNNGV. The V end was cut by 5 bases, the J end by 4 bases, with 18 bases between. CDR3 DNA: TGTGCCAGCAGCGATATGAGGAGGGGGGGATACGAGCAGTACTTC. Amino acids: CASSDMRRGGYEQYF. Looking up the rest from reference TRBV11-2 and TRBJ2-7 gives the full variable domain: EAGVAQSPRYKIIEKRQSVAFWCNPISGHATLYWYQQILGQGPKLLIQFQNNGVVDDSQLPKDRFSAERLKGVDSTLKIQPAKLEDSAVYLCASSDMRRGGYEQYFGPGTRLTVT.

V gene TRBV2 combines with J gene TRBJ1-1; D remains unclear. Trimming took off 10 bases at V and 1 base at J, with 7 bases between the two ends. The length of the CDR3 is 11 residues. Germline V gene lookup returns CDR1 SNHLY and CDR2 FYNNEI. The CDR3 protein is CATRQNTEAFF. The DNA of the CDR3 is TGTGCCACCCGACAGAACACTGAAGCTTTCTTT.

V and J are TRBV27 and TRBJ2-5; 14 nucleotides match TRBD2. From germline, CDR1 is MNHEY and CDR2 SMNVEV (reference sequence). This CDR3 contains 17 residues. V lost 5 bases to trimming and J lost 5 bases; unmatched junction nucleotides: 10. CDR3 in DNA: TGTGCCAGCAGTATAGGACTAGCGGGGGGACTCCGGGAGACCCAGTACTTC. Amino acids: CASSIGLAGGLRETQYF.

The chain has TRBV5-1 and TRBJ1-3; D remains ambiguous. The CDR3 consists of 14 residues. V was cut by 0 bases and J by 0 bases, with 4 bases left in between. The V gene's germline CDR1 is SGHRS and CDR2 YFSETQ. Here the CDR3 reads CASSLGSSGNTIYF. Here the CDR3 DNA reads TGCGCCAGCAGCTTGGGGAGCTCTGGAAACACCATATATTTT.

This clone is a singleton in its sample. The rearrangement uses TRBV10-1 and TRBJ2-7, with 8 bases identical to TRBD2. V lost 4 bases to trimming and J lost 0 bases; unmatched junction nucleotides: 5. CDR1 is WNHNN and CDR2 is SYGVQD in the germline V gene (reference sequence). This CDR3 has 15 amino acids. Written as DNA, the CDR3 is TGCGCCAGCAGTGGGGGGAGCGGGAGCTCCTACGAGCAGTACTTC. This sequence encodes CASSGGSGSSYEQYF.

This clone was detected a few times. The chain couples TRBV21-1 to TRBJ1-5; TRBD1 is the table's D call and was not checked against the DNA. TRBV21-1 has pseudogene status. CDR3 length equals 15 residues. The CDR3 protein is CASSVTGDCDQPQHF. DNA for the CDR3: TGTGCCAGCAGTGTGACAGGCGATTGCGATCAGCCCCAGCATTTT.

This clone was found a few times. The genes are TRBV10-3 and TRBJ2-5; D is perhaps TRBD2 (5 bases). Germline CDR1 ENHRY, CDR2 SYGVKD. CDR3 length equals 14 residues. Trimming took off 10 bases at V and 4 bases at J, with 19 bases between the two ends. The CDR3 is CATRTAQGGETQYF. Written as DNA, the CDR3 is TGTGCCACCAGGACGGCACAAGGAGGAGAGACCCAGTACTTC.

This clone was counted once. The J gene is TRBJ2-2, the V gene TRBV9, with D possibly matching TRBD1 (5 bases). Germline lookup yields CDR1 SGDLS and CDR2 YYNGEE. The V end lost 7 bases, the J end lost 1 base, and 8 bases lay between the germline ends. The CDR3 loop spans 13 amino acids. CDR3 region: CASQGRNTGELFF. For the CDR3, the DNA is TGTGCCAGCCAGGGCCGGAACACCGGGGAGCTGTTTTTT. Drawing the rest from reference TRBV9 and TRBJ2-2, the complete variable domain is DSGVTQTPKHLITATGQRVTLRCSPRSGDLSVYWYQQSLDQGLQFLIQYYNGEERAKGNILERFSAQQFPDLHSELNLSSLELGDSALYFCASQGRNTGELFFGEGSRLTVL.

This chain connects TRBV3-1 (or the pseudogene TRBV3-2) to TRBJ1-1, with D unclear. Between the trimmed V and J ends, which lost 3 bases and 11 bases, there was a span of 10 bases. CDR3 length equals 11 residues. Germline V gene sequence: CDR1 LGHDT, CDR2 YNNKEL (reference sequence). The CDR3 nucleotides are TGTGCCAGCAGCCACGGAACGAGGGCTTTCTTT. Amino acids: CASSHGTRAFF.

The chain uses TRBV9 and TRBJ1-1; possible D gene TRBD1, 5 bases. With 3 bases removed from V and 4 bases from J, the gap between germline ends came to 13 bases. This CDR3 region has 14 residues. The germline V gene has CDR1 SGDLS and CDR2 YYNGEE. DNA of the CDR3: TGTGCCAGCAGCGCAGGTCAGGGAGGCACTGAAGCTTTCTTT. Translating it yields CASSAGQGGTEAFF.

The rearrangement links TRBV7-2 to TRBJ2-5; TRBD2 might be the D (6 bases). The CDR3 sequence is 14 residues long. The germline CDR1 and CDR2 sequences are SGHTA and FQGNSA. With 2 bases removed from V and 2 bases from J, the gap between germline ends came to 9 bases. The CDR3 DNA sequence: TGTGCCAGCAGCTTACGGGCGGGGCAAGAGACCCAGTACTTC. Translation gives CASSLRAGQETQYF.

The CDR3 nucleotides are TGTGCCAGCAGTGGCCTCAGGGGGCGGGAAAACATTCAGTACTTC. Translating gives CASSGLRGRENIQYF. The chain recombines TRBV11-2 with TRBJ2-4; TRBD1 agrees at 8 bases. This CDR3 contains 15 residues. After removal of 6 bases from V and 5 bases from J, the junction contained 9 bases not matched to a gene. Germline CDR1 SGHAT, CDR2 FQNNGV.

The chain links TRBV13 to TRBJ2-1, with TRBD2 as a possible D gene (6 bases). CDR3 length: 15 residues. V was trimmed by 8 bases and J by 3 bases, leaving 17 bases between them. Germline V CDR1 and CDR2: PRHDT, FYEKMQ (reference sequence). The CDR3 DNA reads TGTGCCAGCTCTAACCCCCTGCGGGGCTACAATGAGCAGTTCTTC. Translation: CASSNPLRGYNEQFF.

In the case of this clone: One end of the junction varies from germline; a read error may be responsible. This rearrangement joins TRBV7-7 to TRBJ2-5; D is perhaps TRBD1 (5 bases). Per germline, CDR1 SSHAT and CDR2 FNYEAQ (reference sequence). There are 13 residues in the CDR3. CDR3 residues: CASSSDSQETQYF. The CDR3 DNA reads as TGTGCTAGCAGCAGTGACAGCCAAGAGACCCAGTACTTC.

The CDR3 nucleotides are TGCGCCAGCCAGGGACTAGCGAACACCGGGGAGCTGTTTTTT. This gives the protein CASQGLANTGELFF. This chain connects TRBV10-2 to TRBJ2-2; 8 bases map to TRBD2. The CDR3 runs 14 residues. The ends lost 8 bases at V and 0 bases at J; junction bases unmatched: 2. Germline CDR1 is WSHSY and CDR2 is SAAADI.

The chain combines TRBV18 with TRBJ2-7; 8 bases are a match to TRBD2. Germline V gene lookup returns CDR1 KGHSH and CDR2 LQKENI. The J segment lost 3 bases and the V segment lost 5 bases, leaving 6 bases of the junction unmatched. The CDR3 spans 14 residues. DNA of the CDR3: TGTGCCAGCTCAACGCCGGGGGGGAACTACGAGCAGTACTTC. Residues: CASSTPGGNYEQYF.

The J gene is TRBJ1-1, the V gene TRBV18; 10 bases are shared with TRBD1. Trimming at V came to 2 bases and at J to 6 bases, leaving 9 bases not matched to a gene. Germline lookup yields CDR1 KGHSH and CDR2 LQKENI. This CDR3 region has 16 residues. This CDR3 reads CASSPGNRDRGSEAFF. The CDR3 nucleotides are TGTGCCAGCTCACCAGGGAACCGGGACAGGGGATCTGAAGCTTTCTTT.

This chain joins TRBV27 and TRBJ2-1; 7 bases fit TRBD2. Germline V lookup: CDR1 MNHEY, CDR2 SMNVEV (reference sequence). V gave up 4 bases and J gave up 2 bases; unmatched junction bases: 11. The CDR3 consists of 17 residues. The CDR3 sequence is CASSSPPSGRAYNEQFF. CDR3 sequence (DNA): TGTGCCAGCAGTTCGCCCCCCTCGGGGAGGGCCTACAATGAGCAGTTCTTC.

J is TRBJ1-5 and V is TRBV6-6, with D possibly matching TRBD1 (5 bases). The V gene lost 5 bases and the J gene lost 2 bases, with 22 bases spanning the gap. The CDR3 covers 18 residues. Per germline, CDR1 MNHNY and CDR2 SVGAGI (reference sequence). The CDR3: CASSPGWGGTLGNQPQHF. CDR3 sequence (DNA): TGTGCCAGCAGTCCAGGGTGGGGCGGCACGTTGGGCAATCAGCCCCAGCATTTT.

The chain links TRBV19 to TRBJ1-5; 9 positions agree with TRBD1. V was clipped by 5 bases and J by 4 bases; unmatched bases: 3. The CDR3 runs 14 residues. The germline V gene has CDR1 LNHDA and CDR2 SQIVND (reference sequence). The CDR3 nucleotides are TGTGCCAGTAGTGGGACAGGGCCTAATCAGCCCCAGCATTTT. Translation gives CASSGTGPNQPQHF.

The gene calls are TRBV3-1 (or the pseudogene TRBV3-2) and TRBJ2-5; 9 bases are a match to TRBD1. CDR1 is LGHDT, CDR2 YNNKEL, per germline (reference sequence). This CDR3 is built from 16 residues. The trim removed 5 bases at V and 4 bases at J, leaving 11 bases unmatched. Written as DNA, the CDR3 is TGTGCCAGCAGCTCAGCGACAGGGGGAGGGTCAGAGACCCAGTACTTC. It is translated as CASSSATGGGSETQYF.

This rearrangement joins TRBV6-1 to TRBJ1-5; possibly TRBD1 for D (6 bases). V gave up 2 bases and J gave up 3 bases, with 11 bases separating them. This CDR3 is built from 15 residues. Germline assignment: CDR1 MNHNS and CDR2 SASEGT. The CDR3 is CASSEQGLDNQPQHF. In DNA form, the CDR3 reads TGTGCCAGCAGTGAACAGGGGCTAGACAATCAGCCCCAGCATTTT.

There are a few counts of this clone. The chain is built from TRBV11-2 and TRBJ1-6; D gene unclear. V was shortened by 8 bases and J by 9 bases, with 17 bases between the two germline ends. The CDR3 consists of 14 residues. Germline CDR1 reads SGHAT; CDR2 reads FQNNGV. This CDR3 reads CASALSEVFSPLHF. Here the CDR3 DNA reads TGTGCCAGCGCCCTTTCGGAGGTATTTTCACCCCTCCACTTT.

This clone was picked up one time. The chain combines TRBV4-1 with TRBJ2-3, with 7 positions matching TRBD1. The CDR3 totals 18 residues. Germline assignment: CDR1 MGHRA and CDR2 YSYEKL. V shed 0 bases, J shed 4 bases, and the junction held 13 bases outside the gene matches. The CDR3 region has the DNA TGCGCCAGCAGCCAAGATCCGGGACAGTCTCCCCGGGCAGATACGCAGTATTTT. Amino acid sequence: CASSQDPGQSPRADTQYF.

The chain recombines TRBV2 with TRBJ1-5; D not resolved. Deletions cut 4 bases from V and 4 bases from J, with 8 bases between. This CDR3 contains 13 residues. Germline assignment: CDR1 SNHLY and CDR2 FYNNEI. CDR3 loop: CASSVSQNQPQHF. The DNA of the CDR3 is TGTGCCAGCAGTGTATCACAGAATCAGCCCCAGCATTTT.